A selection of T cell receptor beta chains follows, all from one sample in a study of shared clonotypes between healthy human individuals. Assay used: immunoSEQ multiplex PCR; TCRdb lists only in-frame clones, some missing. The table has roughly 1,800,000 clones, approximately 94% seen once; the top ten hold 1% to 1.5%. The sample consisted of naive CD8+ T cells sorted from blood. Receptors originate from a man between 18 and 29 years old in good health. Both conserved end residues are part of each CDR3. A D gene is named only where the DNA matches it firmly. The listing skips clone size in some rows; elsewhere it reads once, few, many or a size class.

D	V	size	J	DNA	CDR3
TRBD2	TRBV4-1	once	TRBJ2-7	TGCGCCAGCAGTTCAGGACTAGCGGTAACCTACGAGCAGTACTTC	CASSSGLAVTYEQYF
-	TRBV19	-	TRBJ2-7	TGTGCCAGCGCCGAGGGCCAGGACAGATCCTACGAGCAGTACTTC	CASAEGQDRSYEQYF
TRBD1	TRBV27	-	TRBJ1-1	TGTGCCAGCAGTCGGGGACAGCCGACCACTGAAGCTTTCTTT	CASSRGQPTTEAFF
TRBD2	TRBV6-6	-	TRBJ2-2	TGTGCCAGCGGACTAGCGGGGAACACCGGGGAGCTGTTTTTT	CASGLAGNTGELFF
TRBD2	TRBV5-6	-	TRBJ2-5	TGTGCCAGCAGCTCCCCCCCGCTAGCGGGCGAAGAGACCCAGTACTTC	CASSSPPLAGEETQYF
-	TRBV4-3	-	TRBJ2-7	TGCGCCAGCAGCCACAGACAAGGCTACGAGCAGTACTTC	CASSHRQGYEQYF
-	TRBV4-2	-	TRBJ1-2	TGTGCCAGCAGCCAAGATTGGGGAGGGGCTAACTATGGCTACACCTTC	CASSQDWGGANYGYTF
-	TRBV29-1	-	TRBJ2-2	TGCAGTGCAACACTATTCACCGGGGAGCTGTTTTTT	CSATLFTGELFF
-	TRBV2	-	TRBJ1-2	TGTGCCAGCAGTGAGTTGGGGTCTGCTAACTATGGCTACACCTTC	CASSELGSANYGYTF
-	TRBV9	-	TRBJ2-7	TGTGCCAGCAGCGCCACACCGTCCTACGAGCAGTACTTC	CASSATPSYEQYF
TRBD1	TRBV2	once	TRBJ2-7	TGTGCCAGCAGTGAGGGACAGCACCTTTACGAGCAGTACTTC	CASSEGQHLYEQYF
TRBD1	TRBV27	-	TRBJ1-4	TGTGCCAGCAGTATAACAGGGGGCGCGGGCGGAAAACTGTTTTTT	CASSITGGAGGKLFF
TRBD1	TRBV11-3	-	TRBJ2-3	TGTGCCAGCAGCTCCAGGACAGGGGGGGACACAGATACGCAGTATTTT	CASSSRTGGDTDTQYF
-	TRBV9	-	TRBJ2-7	TGTGCCAGCAGCGCAGGGACTGGCTACGAGCAGTACTTC	CASSAGTGYEQYF
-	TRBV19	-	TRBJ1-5	TGTGCCAGTAGTATACAAGAGTATAGCAATCAGCCCCAGCATTTT	CASSIQEYSNQPQHF
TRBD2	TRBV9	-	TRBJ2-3	TGTGCCAGCAGCGTAGGGGACTACCCAGATACGCAGTATTTT	CASSVGDYPDTQYF
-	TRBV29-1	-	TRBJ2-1	TGCAGCGTTGTTAGGCAGGGGAATGAGCAGTTCTTC	CSVVRQGNEQFF
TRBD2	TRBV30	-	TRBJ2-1	TGTGCCTGGGATATCTTGGCGGGAGGGAAAAATGAGCAGTTCTTC	CAWDILAGGKNEQFF
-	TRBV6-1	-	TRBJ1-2	TGTGCCAGCAGTGAAGCTCCAGATTCTAACTATGGCTACACCTTC	CASSEAPDSNYGYTF
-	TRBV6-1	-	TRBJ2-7	TGTGCCAGTGCCTTGGGGGCCTCCTACGAGCAGTACTTC	CASALGASYEQYF
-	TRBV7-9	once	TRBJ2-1	TGTGCCAGCAGCTTAGTTATGGCCCATGGAGGGGAGCAGTTCTTC	CASSLVMAHGGEQFF
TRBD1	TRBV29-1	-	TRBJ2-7	TGCAGCGTTGAGAGGGACAGCGGCGCCTACGAGCAGTACTTC	CSVERDSGAYEQYF
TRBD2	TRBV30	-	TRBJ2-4	TGTGCCTGGAGTCTGGGACCGGGACTAACAAAAAACATTCAGTACTTC	CAWSLGPGLTKNIQYF
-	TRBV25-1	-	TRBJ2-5	TGTGCCAGCAGTGAATTTGTCCAAGAGACCCAGTACTTC	CASSEFVQETQYF
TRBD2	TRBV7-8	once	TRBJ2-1	TGTGCCAGCAGCTTAGCCGGGGGACTAGCGGGAGGGCCGGGGTACAATGAGCAGTTCTTC	CASSLAGGLAGGPGYNEQFF
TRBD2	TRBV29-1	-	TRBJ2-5	TGCAGCGTTTCGAGGGAGGGGGAGACCCAGTACTTC	CSVSREGETQYF
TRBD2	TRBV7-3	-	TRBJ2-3	TGTGCCAGCAGCCGTGACCACGGCCCCCAGCGGGGAGACACAGATACGCAGTATTTT	CASSRDHGPQRGDTDTQYF
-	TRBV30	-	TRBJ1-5	TGTGCCTGGAGCAAGGACACTCAGCCCCAGCATTTT	CAWSKDTQPQHF
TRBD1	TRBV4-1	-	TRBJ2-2	TGCGCCAGCAGTGACAGGGGCTCCGGGGAGCTGTTTTTT	CASSDRGSGELFF
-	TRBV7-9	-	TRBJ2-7	TGTGCCAGCAGCTTAGGAGGGGGTCCATCCTTC	CASSLGGGPSF
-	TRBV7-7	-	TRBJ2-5	TGTGCTAGCAGCTTACACCCGGTGTTGGAAACCGGAGAGACCCAGTACTTC	CASSLHPVLETGETQYF
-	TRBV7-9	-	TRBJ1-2	TGTGCCAGCAGCCCCACAGGGACCGGCTTAGGCTATGGCTACACCTTC	CASSPTGTGLGYGYTF
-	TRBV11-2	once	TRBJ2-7	TGTGCCAGCAGCCCGTATGTCGGGGACGAGCAGTACTTC	CASSPYVGDEQYF
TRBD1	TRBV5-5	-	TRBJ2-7	TGTGCCAGCAGCCCGGGACAGGGCGTTTACGAGCAGTACTTC	CASSPGQGVYEQYF
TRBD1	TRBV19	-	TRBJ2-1	TGTGCCAGTAGTGTGACAGGGGCCTACAATGAGCAGTTCTTC	CASSVTGAYNEQFF
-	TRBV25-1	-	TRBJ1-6	TGTGCCAGCAGCTCCCTGAACGGAGGCTCACCCCTCCACTTT	CASSSLNGGSPLHF
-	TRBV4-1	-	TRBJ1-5	TGCGCCAGCAGCCAAGAACCCGTGGGGCAGCTTAATCAGCCCCAGCATTTT	CASSQEPVGQLNQPQHF
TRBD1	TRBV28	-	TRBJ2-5	TGTGCCAGCAGGGTGGGACAGGGTAGGCAAGAGACCCAGTACTTC	CASRVGQGRQETQYF
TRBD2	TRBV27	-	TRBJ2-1	TGTGCCAGCAGTCCATCAGCGGGAGTGGTCCACAATGAGCAGTTCTTC	CASSPSAGVVHNEQFF
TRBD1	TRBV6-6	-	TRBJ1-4	TGTGCCAGCAGTTACCCAACAGGGGGTTATGAAAAACTGTTTTTT	CASSYPTGGYEKLFF
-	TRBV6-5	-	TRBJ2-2	TGTGCCAGCAGTTATGGGACTTTCTCAGGGGAGCTGTTTTTT	CASSYGTFSGELFF
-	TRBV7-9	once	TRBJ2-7	TGTGCCAGCAGCCAAACAGGGGGGTACGGGAGGGACACCGACGAGCAGTACTTC	CASSQTGGYGRDTDEQYF
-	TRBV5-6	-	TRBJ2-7	TGTGCCAGCAGCTTTGTGAGCGACGAGCAGTACTTC	CASSFVSDEQYF
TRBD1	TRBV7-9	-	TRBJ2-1	TGTGCCAGCAGCTCCAGACAGGGGACTCTGAGGGACTCGTTCAATGAGCAGTTCTTC	CASSSRQGTLRDSFNEQFF
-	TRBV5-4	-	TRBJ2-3	TGTGCCAGTAAGCTGAGGGGGGCTGGAGATACGCAGTATTTT	CASKLRGAGDTQYF
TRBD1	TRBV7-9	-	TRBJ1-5	TGTGCCAGCAGCGCCGACAGGGGCAATCAGCCCCAGCATTTT	CASSADRGNQPQHF
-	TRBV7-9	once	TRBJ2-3	TGTGCCAGCAGCATCCTAGCGAGAAGGGAACCTGACACAGATACGCAGTATTTT	CASSILARREPDTDTQYF
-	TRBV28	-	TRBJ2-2	TGTGCCAGTACCCACCGGGATCTTTACGTCAACACCGGGGAGCTGTTTTTT	CASTHRDLYVNTGELFF